This T cell receptor beta chain was documented in a study of shared clonotypes between healthy human individuals (dated by TCRdb to 2019 to 2021). For the wider study: A couple of women and three men aged 18 to 49 years were included in the cohort. To estimate repertoire size and how much clonotype sharing occurs between individuals, the study deeply sequenced the blood TCR repertoires of several healthy adults. To increase sequencing depth and limit assay-specific biases, TCR repertoire library preparation and sequencing were carried out by different laboratories using diverse techniques. Leukapheresis yielded between about 0.94 and 9 billion PBMCs per donor.

Note on this clone: Its recognized antigen is unknown. No base quality information exists; no much larger clone differs at one position.

The donors were healthy, HIV-negative adults who had no recently reported acute infections or vaccinations. Only Caucasian adults living in Nashville, Tennessee, USA were represented among the donors. In the unsorted samples, some 94 million PBMCs were counted, and genomic DNA was extracted using the QIAamp DNA Blood Mini kit. After blood collection by leukapheresis, PBMCs were isolated using Ficoll-Histopaque density gradient centrifugation and then cryopreserved in the vapor phase of liquid nitrogen. What the authors observed across the whole study: Pairwise subsampling led to the expectation that sequencing depth would affect the degree of clonotype sharing among donors. The genetic and exposure-history diversity represented was limited by the small number of donors. Only blood was sampled, and tissue TCR repertoires likely differ from those in blood.

According to the germline V gene, CDR1 reads SGHVS and CDR2 reads FNYEAQ. Trimming leaves V shorter by 1 base and J shorter by 4 bases, with the junction holding 6 bases beyond the gene matches. The CDR3 runs 16 residues from the cysteine to the phenylalanine. The read is trimmed to its CDR3 DNA, 48 bases read in frame from base 1. Using the deep immunoSEQ assay, multiplex PCR amplified TCR CDR3 regions from genomic DNA. Genomic DNA extracted from each cell subset was distributed evenly over all wells of several immunoSEQ 96-well plates, and each plate served as one replicate. For unsorted PBMC, each replicate PCR was loaded with about 280 ng genomic DNA, equivalent to 30,000 or so T cell genomes. Genomic DNA from unsorted PBMC was sequenced over ten immunoSEQ deep assay plates. Purified libraries were quantified with a Qubit 3.0 fluorometer, sized on a Bioanalyzer 2100, and re-quantified with the KAPA Library Quantification kit. Every immunoSEQ 96-well plate was sequenced on a dedicated single-read 150-cycle Illumina NextSeq 550 flow cell. The paper's processing steps were these. Because the immunoSEQ output included only junctional sequences and no quality scores, the filtering could not be the same as the filtering used for full-length reads. Sequences were annotated with PyIR, a Python wrapper for IgBLAST v1.9, and V/J genes and CDR3 were assigned using IMGT germline references. Reads with weak V/J assignments (E-value above 1e-6), missing CDR3, stop codons, out-of-frame junctions, or ambiguous translated residues were removed. A V3J clonotype was defined by an identical inferred V gene, J gene, and CDR3 amino acid sequence. Percentage overlap between repertoires was calculated by dividing the number of shared unique clonotypes by the size of the smaller repertoire. Three approaches were used to assess repertoire richness: RTK rarefaction, the Chao1 estimator, and Recon v2.1 estimates of unobserved clonotypes. This immuneACCESS table, as held by TCRdb, lists in-frame sequences with V and J called but not all clones. Of the missing ones, under half trace to an unresolved V gene in checked studies; the others have no known cause. That table furnishes V, J and clone size, whereas the DNA furnished D and trimming. This sample has 450,000 to 650,000 clones in its table, and roughly four fifths of those were observed once. 12% of the sample lies in the top ten.

The TCR sequence derives from a middle-aged woman in good health. Some clones in this sample may be carry-over from other donors' samples. Recombination joined TRBV7-6 with TRBJ2-3, and 9 junctional nucleotides match TRBD2. The sample was PBMCs. The nucleotides read TGTGCCAGCAGCTTAGTGGGGACTAGCACTGCAGATACGCAGTATTTT. This sequence encodes CASSLVGTSTADTQYF.